What follows are 2 T cell receptor beta chains derived from one specimen sequenced in a study of blood T cells in healthy people across ages. Next came a second PCR, run for about 6 to 11 cycles, which used a sample-barcoded 5' primer along with a J-beta primer mix. TCRdb re-derived calls from the 5' RACE reads in MiXCR, one entry per CDR3 protein. The data show roughly 2 million distinct CDR3 sequences, about 49% seen once. The sequenced material came from blood. Receptors were obtained from a woman aged 40 to 55 in good health.

This clonotype has only a few counts. The chain links TRBV7-9 to TRBJ2-3; D is uncertain. The CDR3 is made up of 13 amino acids. Germline loops: CDR1 SEHNR, CDR2 FQNEAQ (reference sequence). V was clipped by 7 bases and J by 1 base, with 9 bases between them. Written as DNA, the CDR3 is TGTGCCAGCACCGTACTTGGCACAGATACGCAGTATTTT. As protein: CASTVLGTDTQYF.

As concerns this clonotype: One end of the junction is discordant with germline, which a read error may explain. The chain carries TRBV5-1 and TRBJ2-3; 7 bases are shared with TRBD1. This CDR3 is 14 amino acids long. Germline loops: CDR1 SGHRS, CDR2 YFSETQ. The CDR3 bases are TGCGCCAGCAGCTCAACAGGGGTCGGAGATACGCGGTATTTT. Its translation is CASSSTGVGDTRYF.